This T cell receptor beta chain was profiled in a study of regulatory and conventional T cells in RAG deficiency. Overall study findings and caveats: In Omenn syndrome, sorted "Tregs" may be peripherally activated cells.

Clones were sequenced by immunoSEQ multiplex PCR, and TCRdb holds only the in-frame ones, with some missing. The table includes approximately 7,000 clones, 91% detected once. This clone was seen more than once but under ten times. Its antigen is not identified. Blood CD4+ CD25-high CD127-low regulatory T cells supplied the genomic DNA template. V was clipped by 6 bases and J by 1 base, with 19 bases between them. The CDR3 length is 16 residues. Per germline, CDR1 SNHLY and CDR2 FYNNEI. This sample was shared with a second study, whose subject was regulatory T cells. From that second work: The primer mix had 52 TRBV and 13 TRBJ primers.

The specimen was CD127- CD25+ CD4+ Tregs sorted from blood. The sequence derives from a human donor in good health. This chain joins TRBV2 and TRBJ2-7; no clear D gene. CDR3 amino acids: CASRVGTGFVSYEQYF. DNA for the CDR3: TGTGCCAGCAGGGTCGGCACCGGGTTCGTTTCCTACGAGCAGTACTTC.